This T cell receptor (beta chain) was recorded in a study of shared T cell receptors in the human thymus. Using immunoSEQ multiplex PCR, the repertoire was profiled, and TCRdb retains in-frame clones only, with some absent. The sample holds approximately 580,000 clones; 78% are singletons and the top ten take more than 0.01%. The CDR3 contains 12 residues. Per the germline V gene, CDR1 is PRHDT and CDR2 is FYEKMQ (reference sequence). Deletions cut 2 bases from V and 4 bases from J, with 6 bases between. The data also belong to a second study, concerning human thymus T cells. That paper notes: Having surgery to correct congenital heart defects, healthy Finnish infants acted as the donors. Thymic resections from corrective heart surgery supplied the tissue. Apparent bias marked the V and J gene usage of thymic and blood repertoires.

Sequencing used thymocytes. The genes are TRBV13 and TRBJ2-7; D ambiguous. This sequence originates from a boy younger than two with a congenital heart defect. The CDR3 DNA follows: TGTGCCAGCAGCTTAAACCGGTACGAGCAGTACTTC. This codes for CASSLNRYEQYF.